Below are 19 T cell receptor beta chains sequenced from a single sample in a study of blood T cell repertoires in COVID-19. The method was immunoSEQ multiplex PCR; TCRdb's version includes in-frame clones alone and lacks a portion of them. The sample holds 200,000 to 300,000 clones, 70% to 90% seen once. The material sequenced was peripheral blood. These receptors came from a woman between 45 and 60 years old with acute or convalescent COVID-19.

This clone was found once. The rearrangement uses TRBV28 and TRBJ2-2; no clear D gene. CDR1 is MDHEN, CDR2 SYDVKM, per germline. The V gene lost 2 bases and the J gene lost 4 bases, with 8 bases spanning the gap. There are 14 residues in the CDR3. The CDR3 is CASSLGGSTGELFF. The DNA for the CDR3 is TGTGCCAGCAGTTTAGGCGGTAGCACCGGGGAGCTGTTTTTT. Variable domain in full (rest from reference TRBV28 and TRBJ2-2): DVKVTQSSRYLVKRTGEKVFLECVQDMDHENMFWYRQDPGLGLRLIYFSYDVKMKEKGDIPEGYSVSREKKERFSLILESASTNQTSMYLCASSLGGSTGELFFGEGSRLTVL.

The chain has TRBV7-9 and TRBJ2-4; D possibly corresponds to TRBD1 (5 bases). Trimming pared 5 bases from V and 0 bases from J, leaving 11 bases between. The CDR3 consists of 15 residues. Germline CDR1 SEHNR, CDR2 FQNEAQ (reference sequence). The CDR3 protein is CASSPRDIAKNIQYF. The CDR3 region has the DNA TGTGCCAGCAGCCCCAGGGATATAGCCAAAAACATTCAGTACTTC. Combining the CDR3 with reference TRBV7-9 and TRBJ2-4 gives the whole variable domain DTGVSQNPRHKITKRGQNVTFRCDPISEHNRLYWYRQTLGQGPEFLTYFQNEAQLEKSRLLSDRFSAERPKGSFSTLEIQRTEQGDSAMYLCASSPRDIAKNIQYFGAGTRLSVL.

CDR3 amino acids: CASSYYGGRAQEEQYF. The DNA for the CDR3 is TGTGCCAGCAGCTACTACGGCGGGAGGGCCCAGGAGGAGCAGTACTTC. The V and J genes are TRBV7-6 and TRBJ2-7; 9 bases fit TRBD2. Trimming removed 4 bases from V and 7 bases from J; junction bases left unmatched: 14. This CDR3 contains 16 residues. Germline V gene sequence: CDR1 SGHVS, CDR2 FNYEAQ.

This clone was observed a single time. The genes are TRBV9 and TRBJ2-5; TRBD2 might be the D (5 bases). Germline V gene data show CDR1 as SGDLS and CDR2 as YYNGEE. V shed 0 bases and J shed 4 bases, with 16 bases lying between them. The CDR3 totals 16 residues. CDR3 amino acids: CASSVGARAGGETQYF. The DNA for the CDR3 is TGTGCCAGCAGCGTAGGAGCTAGGGCGGGCGGAGAGACCCAGTACTTC.

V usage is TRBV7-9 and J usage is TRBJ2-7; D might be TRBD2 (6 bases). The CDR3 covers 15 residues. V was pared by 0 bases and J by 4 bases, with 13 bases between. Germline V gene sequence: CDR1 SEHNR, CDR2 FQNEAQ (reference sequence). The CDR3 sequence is CASSLARGSGYEQYF. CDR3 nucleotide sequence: TGTGCCAGCAGCTTAGCGCGGGGTAGTGGGTACGAGCAGTACTTC.

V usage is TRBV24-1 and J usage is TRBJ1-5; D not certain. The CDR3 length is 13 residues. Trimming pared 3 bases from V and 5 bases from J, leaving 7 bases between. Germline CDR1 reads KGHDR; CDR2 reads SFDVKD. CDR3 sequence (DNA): TGTGCCACCAGTGATCAGGAATATCAGCCCCAGCATTTT. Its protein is CATSDQEYQPQHF.

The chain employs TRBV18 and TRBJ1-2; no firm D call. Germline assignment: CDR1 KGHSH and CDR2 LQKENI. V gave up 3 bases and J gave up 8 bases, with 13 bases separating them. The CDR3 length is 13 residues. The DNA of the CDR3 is TGTGCCAGCTCACCTGGAGGTAGCAGGGGCTACACCTTC. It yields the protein CASSPGGSRGYTF.

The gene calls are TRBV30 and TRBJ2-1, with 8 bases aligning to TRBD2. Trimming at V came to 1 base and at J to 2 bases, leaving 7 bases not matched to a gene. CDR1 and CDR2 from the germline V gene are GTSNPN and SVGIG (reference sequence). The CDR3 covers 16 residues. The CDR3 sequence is CAWSGAGAGPYNEQFF. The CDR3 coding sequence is TGTGCCTGGAGTGGAGCGGGAGCGGGACCCTACAATGAGCAGTTCTTC.

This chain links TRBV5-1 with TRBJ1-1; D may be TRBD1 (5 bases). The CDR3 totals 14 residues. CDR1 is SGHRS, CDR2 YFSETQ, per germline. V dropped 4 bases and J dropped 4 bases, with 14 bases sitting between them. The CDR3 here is CASSATTGGTEAFF. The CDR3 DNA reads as TGCGCCAGCAGCGCAACAACAGGTGGCACTGAAGCTTTCTTT.

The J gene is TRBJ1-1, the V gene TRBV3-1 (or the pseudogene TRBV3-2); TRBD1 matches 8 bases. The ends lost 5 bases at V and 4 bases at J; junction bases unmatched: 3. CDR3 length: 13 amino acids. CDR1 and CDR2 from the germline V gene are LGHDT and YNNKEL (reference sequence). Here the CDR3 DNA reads TGTGCCAGCAGCAGACAGGGGAGCACTGAAGCTTTCTTT. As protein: CASSRQGSTEAFF.

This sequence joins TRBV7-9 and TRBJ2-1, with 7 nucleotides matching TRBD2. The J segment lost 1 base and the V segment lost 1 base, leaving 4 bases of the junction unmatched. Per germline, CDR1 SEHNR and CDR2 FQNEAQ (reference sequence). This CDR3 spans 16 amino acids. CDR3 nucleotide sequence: TGTGCCAGCAGCTTAGGTGGACTAGGTTCCTACAATGAGCAGTTCTTC. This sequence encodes CASSLGGLGSYNEQFF.

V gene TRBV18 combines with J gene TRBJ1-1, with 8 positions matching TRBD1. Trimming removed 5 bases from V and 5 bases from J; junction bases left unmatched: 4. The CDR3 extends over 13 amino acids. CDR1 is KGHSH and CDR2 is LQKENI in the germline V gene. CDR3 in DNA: TGTGCCAGCTCAACGACAGGGGAAACTGAAGCTTTCTTT. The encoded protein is CASSTTGETEAFF.

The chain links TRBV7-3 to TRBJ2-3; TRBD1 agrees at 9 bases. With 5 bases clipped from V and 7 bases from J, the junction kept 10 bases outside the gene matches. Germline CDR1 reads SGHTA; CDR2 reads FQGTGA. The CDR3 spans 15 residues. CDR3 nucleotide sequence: TGTGCCAGCAGCACGACCGGGACAGGGACTCATACGCAGTATTTT. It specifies CASSTTGTGTHTQYF.

The CDR3 sequence is CASSFAGLDIQYF. DNA for the CDR3: TGTGCCAGCAGTTTTGCAGGTTTGGACATTCAGTACTTC. The chain has TRBV12-3 or TRBV12-4 and TRBJ2-4, with D hard to call. This CDR3 has 13 amino acids. Trimming stripped 3 bases from V and 8 bases from J, with 11 bases between.

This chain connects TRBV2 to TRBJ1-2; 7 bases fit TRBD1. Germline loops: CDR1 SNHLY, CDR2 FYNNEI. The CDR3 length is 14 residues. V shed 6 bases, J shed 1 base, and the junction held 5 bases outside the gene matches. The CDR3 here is CASSWTGYNYGYTF. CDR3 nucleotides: TGTGCCAGCAGCTGGACAGGATATAACTATGGCTACACCTTC.

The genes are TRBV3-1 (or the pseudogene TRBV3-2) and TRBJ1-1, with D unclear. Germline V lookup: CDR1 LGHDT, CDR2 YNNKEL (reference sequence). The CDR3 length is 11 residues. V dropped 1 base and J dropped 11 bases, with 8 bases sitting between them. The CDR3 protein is CASSQANSAFF. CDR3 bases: TGTGCCAGCAGCCAAGCCAACTCGGCTTTCTTT.

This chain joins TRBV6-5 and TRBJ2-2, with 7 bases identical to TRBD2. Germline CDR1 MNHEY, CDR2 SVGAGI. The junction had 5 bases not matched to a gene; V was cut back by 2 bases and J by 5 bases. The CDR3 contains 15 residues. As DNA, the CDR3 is TGTGCCAGCAGTTACGGCGGGAGACGGACCGGGGAGCTGTTTTTT. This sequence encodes CASSYGGRRTGELFF.

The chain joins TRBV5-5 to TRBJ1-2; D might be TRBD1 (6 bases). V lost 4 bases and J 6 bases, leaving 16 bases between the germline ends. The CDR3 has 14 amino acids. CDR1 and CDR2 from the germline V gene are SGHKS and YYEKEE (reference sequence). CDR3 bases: TGTGCCAGCAGCCAATCAGGGGACCCCAATGGCTACACCTTC. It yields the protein CASSQSGDPNGYTF. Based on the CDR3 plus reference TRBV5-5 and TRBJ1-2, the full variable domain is DAGVTQSPTHLIKTRGQQVTLRCSPISGHKSVSWYQQVLGQGPQFIFQYYEKEERGRGNFPDRFSARQFPNYSSELNVNALLLGDSALYLCASSQSGDPNGYTFGSGTRLTVV.

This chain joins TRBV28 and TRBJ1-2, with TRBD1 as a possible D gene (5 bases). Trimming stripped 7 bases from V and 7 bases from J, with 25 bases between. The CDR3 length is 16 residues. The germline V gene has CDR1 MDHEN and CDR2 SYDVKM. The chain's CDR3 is CASITPPGALVSGYTF. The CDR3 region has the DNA TGTGCCAGCATCACTCCCCCTGGGGCGCTTGTTTCTGGCTACACCTTC.